Below, 24 T cell receptor beta chains from the same sample are listed, as sequenced in a study of T cells in localized non-small cell lung cancer. Using immunoSEQ multiplex PCR, the repertoire was profiled, and TCRdb retains in-frame clones only, with some absent. The sample shows roughly 40,000 clones, about 90% of them seen only once. The sequenced sample was peripheral blood, obtained before any cancer treatment. The source is a woman aged 40-69 years with stage I lung adenocarcinoma.

The chain joins TRBV28 to TRBJ1-1; D remains ambiguous. The germline V gene encodes CDR1 MDHEN and CDR2 SYDVKM. This CDR3 is 14 amino acids long. The V and J ends lost 3 bases and 2 bases respectively, with 10 bases between them. DNA of the CDR3: TGTGCCAGCAGTTTCCAGGTCGCAAACACTGAAGCTTTCTTT. Protein: CASSFQVANTEAFF.

J is TRBJ2-7 and V is TRBV19; TRBD2 might be the D (6 bases). The CDR3 is 15 residues long. Trimming pared 4 bases from V and 7 bases from J, leaving 20 bases between. From germline, CDR1 is LNHDA and CDR2 SQIVND (reference sequence). CDR3 sequence reads: CASSKELTRKGEQYF. The CDR3 DNA reads as TGTGCCAGTAGTAAGGAGCTGACTAGGAAGGGGGAGCAGTACTTC.

This clone was seen only once. The chain combines TRBV5-6 with TRBJ2-1; maybe TRBD1 (5 bases). Between the trimmed V and J ends, which lost 4 bases and 4 bases, there was a span of 12 bases. Per the germline V gene, CDR1 is SGHDT and CDR2 is YYEEEE. The CDR3 is 14 amino acids. CDR3 protein: CASSQGRMYNEQFF. The CDR3 DNA sequence: TGTGCCAGCAGCCAGGGTAGAATGTACAATGAGCAGTTCTTC.

J is TRBJ1-2 and V is TRBV7-9; 8 bases match TRBD1. V shed 4 bases, J shed 6 bases, and the junction held 10 bases outside the gene matches. Germline assignment: CDR1 SEHNR and CDR2 FQNEAQ (reference sequence). This CDR3 spans 15 amino acids. The CDR3, as DNA: TGTGCCAGCAGCTCTGTGGCAGGGGGCGAGGATGGCTACACCTTC. Translation gives CASSSVAGGEDGYTF.

This clone was seen more than once but under ten times. V and J are TRBV2 and TRBJ1-1; 11 nucleotides line up with TRBD1. The trim removed 8 bases at V and 4 bases at J, leaving 9 bases unmatched. The CDR3 is 15 amino acids. Germline lookup yields CDR1 SNHLY and CDR2 FYNNEI. The CDR3 DNA is TGTGCCAGCCTAGGACAGGGGGCGTCTAGCACTGAAGCTTTCTTT. Translating it yields CASLGQGASSTEAFF.

The rearrangement uses TRBV7-2 and TRBJ2-3, with a tentative D call TRBD2 (6 bases). The CDR3 has 13 residues. Per germline, CDR1 SGHTA and CDR2 FQGNSA. The germline V and J ends were trimmed by 4 bases and 9 bases, with 14 bases remaining between them. CDR3 amino acids: CASSWAARGTQYF. CDR3 coding DNA: TGTGCCAGCAGCTGGGCGGCCCGGGGGACGCAGTATTTT.

V and J are TRBV5-4 and TRBJ2-4; 7 nucleotides match TRBD2. Trimming at V came to 2 bases and at J to 5 bases, leaving 7 bases not matched to a gene. The length of the CDR3 is 15 residues. Germline-derived CDR1 and CDR2 are SGHNT and YYREEE (reference sequence). The CDR3 spells CASSFGPRGENIQYF. DNA for the CDR3: TGTGCCAGCAGCTTTGGGCCTCGGGGGGAAAACATTCAGTACTTC.

CDR3 in DNA: TGTGCCAGCTCACCCACCAGGCGGGACAGGGTCTACGAGCAGTACTTC. Its protein is CASSPTRRDRVYEQYF. V gene TRBV18 combines with J gene TRBJ2-7, with 9 nucleotides matching TRBD1. This CDR3 contains 16 residues. V gave up 3 bases and J gave up 3 bases; unmatched junction bases: 9. From germline, CDR1 is KGHSH and CDR2 LQKENI. Supplemented by reference TRBV18 and TRBJ2-7, the full variable domain reads NAGVMQNPRHLVRRRGQEARLRCSPMKGHSHVYWYRQLPEEGLKFMVYLQKENIIDESGMPKERFSAEFPKEGPSILRIQQVVRGDSAAYFCASSPTRRDRVYEQYFGPGTRLTVT.

The rearrangement links TRBV7-3 to TRBJ2-3; no reliable D call. The V gene lost 1 base and the J gene lost 4 bases, with 6 bases spanning the gap. The germline V gene encodes CDR1 SGHTA and CDR2 FQGTGA. The CDR3 has 13 residues. The CDR3 loop reads CASSLSRSDTQYF. The CDR3 DNA reads as TGTGCCAGCAGCTTAAGTCGGTCAGATACGCAGTATTTT. Together with reference TRBV7-3 and TRBJ2-3, the CDR3 gives the full variable domain: GAGVSQTPSNKVTEKGKYVELRCDPISGHTALYWYRQSLGQGPEFLIYFQGTGAADDSGLPNDRFFAVRPEGSVSTLKIQRTERGDSAVYLCASSLSRSDTQYFGPGTRLTVL.

This clone was seen a single time. Within the sample, other DNA sequences also encode this same CDR3. The gene calls are TRBV28 and TRBJ1-5; TRBD1 matches at 8 bases. CDR1 and CDR2 from the germline V gene are MDHEN and SYDVKM. This CDR3 region has 18 residues. Losses at the gene ends were 4 bases for V and 0 bases for J; bases not matched to a gene: 11. CDR3 nucleotide sequence: TGTGCCAGCAGTTCGCCCCTAGGACAGGGAAATAGCAATCAGCCCCAGCATTTT. Amino acids: CASSSPLGQGNSNQPQHF.

CDR3 loop: CASSEPSGPGTGELFF. In nucleotides, the CDR3 is TGTGCCAGCAGTGAACCTAGCGGCCCCGGCACCGGGGAGCTGTTTTTT. The V and J genes are TRBV6-1 and TRBJ2-2; 7 bases agree with TRBD2. With 2 bases clipped from V and 4 bases from J, the junction kept 7 bases outside the gene matches. The CDR3 contains 16 residues. The germline V gene encodes CDR1 MNHNS and CDR2 SASEGT.

The rearrangement uses TRBV28 and TRBJ2-7; D is unresolved. Trimming shortened V by 9 bases and J by 3 bases, and 9 bases separated the two germline ends. The CDR3 covers 11 residues. Germline loops: CDR1 MDHEN, CDR2 SYDVKM. The CDR3 region is CASGYRYEQYF. The CDR3 bases are TGTGCCAGTGGATACCGCTACGAGCAGTACTTC. Complete variable domain (other parts from reference TRBV28 and TRBJ2-7): DVKVTQSSRYLVKRTGEKVFLECVQDMDHENMFWYRQDPGLGLRLIYFSYDVKMKEKGDIPEGYSVSREKKERFSLILESASTNQTSMYLCASGYRYEQYFGPGTRLTVT.

The CDR3 spells CASSAQGQSPWGAFF. The CDR3 DNA is TGTGCCAGCAGCGCTCAGGGACAGTCGCCCTGGGGAGCTTTCTTT. The V call is TRBV9, the J call TRBJ1-1; TRBD1 matches 7 bases. The CDR3 is made up of 15 amino acids. The germline CDR1 and CDR2 sequences are SGDLS and YYNGEE. Trimming took 3 bases from V and 10 from J; bases not matched to a gene: 15.

V is TRBV2 and J is TRBJ1-5; D possibly corresponds to TRBD1 (6 bases). The germline V and J ends were trimmed by 4 bases and 0 bases, with 13 bases remaining between them. The CDR3 runs 16 residues. Germline V CDR1 and CDR2: SNHLY, FYNNEI. CDR3 region: CASSGGTSYSNQPQHF. CDR3 nucleotide sequence: TGTGCCAGCAGTGGGGGGACAAGTTATAGCAATCAGCCCCAGCATTTT.

The J gene is TRBJ2-7, the V gene TRBV2, with 7 bases identical to TRBD2. The CDR3 contains 14 residues. V lost 3 bases to trimming and J lost 1 base; unmatched junction nucleotides: 3. Germline CDR1 reads SNHLY; CDR2 reads FYNNEI. CDR3 sequence reads: CASSDASGSYEQYF. The CDR3 DNA follows: TGTGCCAGCAGTGACGCTAGCGGTTCCTACGAGCAGTACTTC.

This clone occurred once. The J gene is TRBJ1-1, the V gene TRBV6-1; D remains ambiguous. The CDR3 consists of 12 residues. From germline, CDR1 is MNHNS and CDR2 SASEGT. V lost 8 bases, J lost 0 bases, and 7 bases lay in between. CDR3 sequence: CASWVLNTEAFF. CDR3 DNA sequence: TGTGCCAGCTGGGTTTTGAACACTGAAGCTTTCTTT.

The V and J genes are TRBV4-1 and TRBJ2-7; D not resolved. With 5 bases removed from V and 5 bases from J, the gap between germline ends came to 13 bases. The CDR3 is 13 residues long. Looked up from germline, CDR1 is MGHRA and CDR2 is YSYEKL. The CDR3 sequence: CASSGSSVHEQYF. The DNA of the CDR3 is TGCGCCAGCAGCGGATCCTCGGTCCACGAGCAGTACTTC.

This sequence joins TRBV7-9 and TRBJ1-2, with D tentatively TRBD1 (5 bases). The CDR3 runs to 14 residues. Trimming left V 5 bases short and J 9 bases short, with 19 bases between. Per germline, CDR1 SEHNR and CDR2 FQNEAQ (reference sequence). The CDR3 DNA sequence: TGTGCCAGCAGCCCCGGGGCCATATGGCCGCGCTACACCTTC. As protein: CASSPGAIWPRYTF.

This clone was recorded once. The chain links TRBV9 to TRBJ2-5, with D perhaps matching TRBD1 or TRBD2 (5 bases each). The germline CDR1 and CDR2 sequences are SGDLS and YYNGEE. The CDR3 contains 13 residues. Between the trimmed V and J ends, which lost 1 base and 5 bases, there was a span of 9 bases. CDR3 sequence reads: CASSVMGEETQYF. Here the CDR3 DNA reads TGTGCCAGCAGCGTAATGGGGGAGGAGACCCAGTACTTC.

This clone has only a few counts. The chain has TRBV2 and TRBJ2-2; the match to TRBD2 covers 10 bases. With 5 bases clipped from V and 6 bases from J, the junction kept 0 bases outside the gene matches. The CDR3 runs to 13 residues. Germline V gives CDR1 SNHLY, CDR2 FYNNEI. The CDR3 loop is CASSTSGAGELFF. The CDR3 DNA follows: TGTGCCAGCAGTACTAGCGGGGCCGGGGAGCTGTTTTTT.

Only a few counts were recorded for this clone. The chain couples TRBV27 to TRBJ2-5, with D tentatively TRBD2 (6 bases). Trimming shortened V by 6 bases and J by 4 bases, and 15 bases separated the two germline ends. This CDR3 contains 14 residues. Germline V gene lookup returns CDR1 MNHEY and CDR2 SMNVEV (reference sequence). CDR3 nucleotide sequence: TGTGCCAGCAGCCCCACTAGGGGAGGAGAGACCCAGTACTTC. It translates to CASSPTRGGETQYF.

This rearrangement joins TRBV4-1 to TRBJ2-5, with D perhaps matching TRBD1 (5 bases). This CDR3 contains 15 residues. The germline V and J ends were trimmed by 0 bases and 4 bases, with 12 bases remaining between them. Germline values: CDR1 MGHRA, CDR2 YSYEKL. The CDR3 protein is CASSQDVGHGETQYF. Here the CDR3 DNA reads TGCGCCAGCAGCCAAGATGTCGGACACGGAGAGACCCAGTACTTC.

The chain carries TRBV5-1 and TRBJ2-7, with TRBD1 matching over 8 bases. V lost 0 bases and J lost 4; bases outside the gene matches: 6. Germline CDR1 SGHRS, CDR2 YFSETQ. The CDR3 totals 15 residues. The CDR3 DNA sequence: TGCGCCAGCAGCTTGGTGACAGGGGCATCGTACGAGCAGTACTTC. Translated, it gives CASSLVTGASYEQYF.

The chain combines TRBV10-3 with TRBJ2-5; TRBD1 matches at 8 bases. The CDR3 totals 14 residues. Germline loops: CDR1 ENHRY, CDR2 SYGVKD. J was trimmed by 4 bases and V by 3 bases; bases with no gene match: 4. CDR3 in DNA: TGTGCCATCAGTGATTATGGGACAGGAGAGACCCAGTACTTC. Translated: CAISDYGTGETQYF.